This T cell receptor (beta chain) was recovered during a study of T cells after yellow fever vaccination (dated by TCRdb to about 2019). Background on the whole study: The SMART-Seq v4 Ultra Low Input RNA kit was used to prepare libraries from fractions with low cell numbers. To follow T-cell clones before and after primary and booster YFV17D yellow fever vaccination, bulk TCR alpha and beta repertoires were sequenced over time. Two healthy male donors, one aged 18 to 29 and one aged 30 to 40 years, made up the cohort. Blood was collected at multiple timepoints before and after primary and secondary immunization, and bulk PBMC replicates and cell subsets were isolated. Overall study outcomes, separate from this receptor: The secondary T-cell response was found to be weaker but faster than the primary response, with a peak reached on day 5 rather than on day 15. A small fraction of clonotypes showed up in both the CD4 and CD8 compartments, probably as a result of convergent recombination. The study included only a couple of donors, which limits how far the findings can be generalized. Computational filtering was required because FACS-sorted repertoires could contain abundant contaminating clonotypes from the bulk population. After the booster, most of the clones that had expanded following primary vaccination were detected again (around 97% of CD4 and 80% to 90% of CD8), which suggests that memory was broadly maintained.

The treatment or condition label corresponds to: live attenuated yellow fever vaccine strain. PBMCs were isolated from peripheral blood using a standard Ficoll-Paque protocol. With anti-CD3 and anti-CD8 staining plus a dextramer loaded with the yellow fever NS4B epitope peptide, the researchers sorted epitope-specific CD8 T cells. RNA was extracted with TriZol from bulk PBMCs, CD4 and CD8 fractions, and dextramer-positive and dextramer-negative fractions. This clonotype came up a few times. Per-nucleotide qualities are absent, and no much larger clonotype sits a single base away. TCR cDNA was synthesized by 5'RACE template switching, which introduced a universal primer site and unique molecular identifiers. cDNA synthesis was primed from both the TCR alpha and TCR beta constant segments. Library amplification used two PCR steps, and the second PCR step added sample barcodes and sequencing adapters. Sequencing of libraries was done on Illumina HiSeq 2500 (2x100 bp) or NovaSeq (2x150 bp). On the authors' methods: MIGEC handled demultiplexing of reads and collapsing into UMI consensus sequences, while MiXCR performed V(D)J alignment. Using edgeR on replicate PBMC samples, clonotypes were called vaccine-responding if FDR was below 0.01 and the log2 fold change was above 5 up to day 15. Bulk clonotypes were assigned CD4 or CD8 identity according to which sequenced CD4 or CD8 repertoire held them at higher abundance. A clonotype counted as NS4B-specific if enriched at least 10-fold in dextramer-positive versus dextramer-negative fractions, with CD4-biased clonotypes left out. TCRdb itself trimmed the public reads at Q25 with fastp, ran MiXCR and retained productive beta chains. Every CDR3 protein is listed once, alongside the most common genes and DNA of its rows. TCRdb, rather than the study authors, made the V and J calls. The sample profile shows 35,000 to 55,000 distinct CDR3 sequences; 6.8% of them were found once. 15% of the sample rests with the top ten.

The CDR3, cysteine through phenylalanine, is 14 amino acids long. The CDR3 DNA has 42 bases and is translated from base 1. CDR1 and CDR2 were assigned from the germline V gene as KGHDR and SFDVKD. V is clipped by 3 bases and J by 4 bases, and the sequence between their germline boundaries is 9 bases long. The rearranged segments are TRBV24-1 and TRBJ2-1, and the D gene may be TRBD1, 5 bases matching. The source of this sequence is a man aged 25-45 years who received the YFV17D yellow fever vaccine. Here the sequenced sample was CD8+ T cells not binding an NS4B(214-222) dextramer, sorted from PBMCs, taken 45 days after the yellow fever booster vaccination. The cell subset or site label on this specimen signifies: NS4B epitope dextramer-negative CD8 T cells. The nucleotides read TGTGCCACCAGTGATGACAGTAATTACAATGAGCAGTTCTTC. It encodes CATSDDSNYNEQFF.